Listed here are 14 T cell receptor beta chains from one sample, sequenced in a study of high-grade serous ovarian cancer treatment subgroups (dated by TCRdb to about 2021). The library was built by means of the immunoSEQ multiplex PCR assay. TCRdb re-hosts the immuneACCESS table, in-frame sequences only. Its copies lack some clones; in the studies checked, an unresolved V gene accounts for under half of them, and the cause for the rest is not known. The sample contains some 300 clones, 73% of them found a single time. The top ten clonotypes cover about 20% of the sample. The tumor samples were collected prior to definitive surgery or chemotherapy. Material for sequencing was tumor tissue. These receptors were taken from a human donor with high-grade serous ovarian cancer.

For this clone: Germline is not matched at one junction end, which may reflect a read error. The chain recombines TRBV6-1 with TRBJ1-1; maybe TRBD1 (6 bases). Germline lookup yields CDR1 MNHNS and CDR2 SASEGT. This CDR3 has 15 amino acids. The CDR3 nucleotides are TGTGCCAGCAGTACCACTCCGCGGACAGCTGGTTCGGTAATCTTT. Residues: CASSTTPRTAGSVIF.

The V call is TRBV5-1, the J call TRBJ2-7; 8 nucleotides align to TRBD1. The germline CDR1 and CDR2 sequences are SGHRS and YFSETQ. V lost 3 bases and J lost 1; bases outside the gene matches: 3. The CDR3 contains 14 residues. The CDR3, as DNA: TGCGCCAGCAGCTGGACAGGGCCTTCCTACGAGCAGTACTTC. Translation: CASSWTGPSYEQYF. Looking up the rest from reference TRBV5-1 and TRBJ2-7 gives the full variable domain: KAGVTQTPRYLIKTRGQQVTLSCSPISGHRSVSWYQQTPGQGLQFLFEYFSETQRNKGNFPGRFSGRQFSNSRSEMNVSTLELGDSALYLCASSWTGPSYEQYFGPGTRLTVT.

In nucleotides, the CDR3 is TGCGCCAGCAGCTTGGTGGCAGGGGGCGGTGAAGCTTTCTTT. Translated, it gives CASSLVAGGGEAFF. The chain is built from TRBV5-1 and TRBJ1-1; TRBD1 aligns across 8 bases. Germline assignment: CDR1 SGHRS and CDR2 YFSETQ. The CDR3 is 14 residues long. V shed 0 bases and J 7 bases; nucleotides not matched to a gene: 5.

This clone was seen a few times. The chain recombines TRBV6-6 with TRBJ1-5; unclear D gene. Germline loops: CDR1 MNHNY, CDR2 SVGAGI (reference sequence). CDR3 length equals 12 residues. With 6 bases removed from V and 3 bases from J, the gap between germline ends came to 6 bases. The CDR3 spells CASSHDNQPQHF. In nucleotides, the CDR3 is TGTGCCAGCAGCCACGACAATCAGCCCCAGCATTTT.

This CDR3 reads CASSQSRANVLTF. The CDR3 region has the DNA TGTGCCAGCTCACAAAGTCGGGCCAACGTCCTGACTTTC. The chain uses TRBV7-4 and TRBJ2-6; no clear D gene. Per germline, CDR1 SGHVT and CDR2 SQSDAQ. The CDR3 has 13 amino acids. With 8 bases removed from V and 5 bases from J, the gap between germline ends came to 10 bases. Full variable domain (outside the CDR3, taken from reference TRBV7-4 and TRBJ2-6): GAGVSQSPRYKVAKRGRDVALRCDSISGHVTLYWYRQTLGQGSEVLTYSQSDAQRDKSGRPSGRFSAERPERSVSTLKIQRTEQGDSAVYLCASSQSRANVLTFGAGSRLTVL.

This clone was picked up a small number of times. The V and J genes are TRBV7-8 and TRBJ1-6; the match to TRBD1 covers 7 bases. The CDR3 extends over 14 amino acids. V dropped 6 bases and J dropped 9; count of bases not matched to a gene: 8. Germline assignment: CDR1 SGHVS and CDR2 FQNEAQ. CDR3 amino acids: CASREGDSGSPLHF. The CDR3 DNA sequence: TGTGCCAGCAGAGAAGGGGACAGTGGTTCACCCCTCCACTTT. The variable domain in full, completed from reference TRBV7-8 and TRBJ1-6, reads GAGVSQSPRYKVAKRGQDVALRCDPISGHVSLFWYQQALGQGPEFLTYFQNEAQLDKSGLPSDRFFAERPEGSVSTLKIQRTQQEDSAVYLCASREGDSGSPLHFGNGTRLTVT.

The rearrangement links TRBV6-5 to TRBJ2-7, with TRBD1 matching 8 bases. Per the germline V gene, CDR1 is MNHEY and CDR2 is SVGAGI. The CDR3 sequence is 13 residues long. V trimming: 6 bases; J trimming: 5 bases; junction bases outside the gene matches: 6. CDR3 coding DNA: TGTGCCAGCAGCCCCCAGACAGGGGACGAGCAGTACTTC. Protein sequence: CASSPQTGDEQYF.

This sequence joins TRBV5-1 and TRBJ2-7; TRBD1 matches at 7 bases. J was trimmed by 3 bases and V by 2 bases; bases with no gene match: 17. The CDR3 runs 18 residues. The V gene's germline CDR1 is SGHRS and CDR2 YFSETQ. The chain's CDR3 is CASSLHPLDTGVLYEQYF. For the CDR3, the DNA is TGCGCCAGCAGCTTACACCCCTTGGACACAGGGGTTCTCTACGAGCAGTACTTC.

The chain is built from TRBV30 and TRBJ2-7; D remains unclear. The CDR3 is 14 residues long. Germline lookup yields CDR1 GTSNPN and CDR2 SVGIG (reference sequence). The germline V and J ends were trimmed by 2 bases and 3 bases, with 14 bases remaining between them. This chain's CDR3 is CAWSIPVGSYEQYF. CDR3 coding DNA: TGTGCCTGGAGTATCCCGGTGGGTAGCTACGAGCAGTACTTC.

This rearrangement joins TRBV7-9 to TRBJ1-2; D possibly corresponds to TRBD1 (5 bases). CDR1 and CDR2 from the germline V gene are SEHNR and FQNEAQ (reference sequence). This CDR3 contains 12 residues. Trimming stripped 7 bases from V and 7 bases from J, with 13 bases between. This chain's CDR3 is CASTPNRLGYTF. The CDR3 DNA reads as TGTGCCAGCACCCCCAACAGGCTTGGCTACACCTTC. The full variable domain, completed using reference TRBV7-9 and TRBJ1-2, is DTGVSQNPRHKITKRGQNVTFRCDPISEHNRLYWYRQTLGQGPEFLTYFQNEAQLEKSRLLSDRFSAERPKGSFSTLEIQRTEQGDSAMYLCASTPNRLGYTFGSGTRLTVV.

The chain is built from TRBV15 and TRBJ2-3; 7 bases map to TRBD2. V dropped 6 bases and J dropped 6; count of bases not matched to a gene: 12. Looked up from germline, CDR1 is LNHNV and CDR2 is YYDKDF (reference sequence). There are 15 residues in the CDR3. The CDR3: CATSYTPTSADTQYF. CDR3 in DNA: TGTGCCACCAGTTATACCCCAACTAGCGCGGATACGCAGTATTTT.

V usage is TRBV19 and J usage is TRBJ2-3; 8 nucleotides agree with TRBD1. V trimming: 5 bases; J trimming: 1 base; junction bases outside the gene matches: 8. The CDR3 consists of 16 residues. Per the germline V gene, CDR1 is LNHDA and CDR2 is SQIVND (reference sequence). CDR3 coding DNA: TGTGCCAGTAGTCAAACAGGGGGTCTTGGCACAGATACGCAGTATTTT. This gives the protein CASSQTGGLGTDTQYF.

The CDR3 reads CAWGGATSEEKLFF. As DNA, the CDR3 is TGTGCCTGGGGGGGGGCAACGTCGGAAGAAAAACTGTTTTTT. This chain uses TRBV30 with TRBJ1-4, with D perhaps TRBD1 (6 bases). This CDR3 is built from 14 residues. V lost 5 bases, J lost 8 bases, and 18 bases lay in between. Germline lookup yields CDR1 GTSNPN and CDR2 SVGIG (reference sequence).

This clone showed up just a few times. This rearrangement joins TRBV5-4 to TRBJ1-4; D is perhaps TRBD1 (6 bases). Germline V gene lookup returns CDR1 SGHNT and CDR2 YYREEE (reference sequence). The CDR3 totals 14 residues. V was pared by 3 bases and J by 7 bases, with 13 bases between. CDR3 amino acids: CASSWGQEGEKLFF. CDR3 coding DNA: TGTGCCAGCAGCTGGGGGCAGGAAGGTGAAAAACTGTTTTTT.